A single sample is the source of the 9 T cell receptor beta chains below, sequenced in a study of T-cell reconstitution after alpha-beta-depleted transplantation in children. Researchers prepared the TCRbeta library using unique molecular identifiers, the study reports. MiXCR, applied by TCRdb to the PCR reads, yields one record per CDR3 protein. The sample carries about a million distinct CDR3 sequences, 25% to 35% recorded once. Source: PBMCs, mostly from graft donor cells, taken 360 days after TCRalphabeta/CD19-depleted stem cell transplant. These TCRs come from a boy less than two years old who had a stem cell transplant for SCID, so the T cells may come from the graft donor.

This clonotype has a handful of counts. The CDR3: CASSPHRGAGQETQYF. The DNA of the CDR3 is TGTGCCAGCAGCCCCCACCGGGGGGCGGGTCAAGAGACCCAGTACTTC. This rearrangement joins TRBV7-2 to TRBJ2-5; a possible D gene is TRBD2 (7 bases). The length of the CDR3 is 16 residues. With 5 bases removed from V and 2 bases from J, the gap between germline ends came to 18 bases. Per the germline V gene, CDR1 is SGHTA and CDR2 is FQGNSA.

The rearrangement uses TRBV2 and TRBJ2-2; 16 bases align to TRBD2. The V gene's germline CDR1 is SNHLY and CDR2 FYNNEI. With V trimmed by 7 bases and J by 7 bases, 6 bases remained unmatched. The CDR3 has 16 amino acids. The CDR3 here is CASTGTSGGAGGELFF. The DNA for the CDR3 is TGTGCCAGCACCGGGACTAGCGGGGGGGCCGGCGGGGAGCTGTTTTTT.

The chain combines TRBV15 with TRBJ2-5; a possible D gene is TRBD2 (7 bases). The CDR3 extends over 17 amino acids. The ends were cut back, 3 bases at V and 5 bases at J, with 22 bases in the middle. From germline, CDR1 is LNHNV and CDR2 YYDKDF (reference sequence). In nucleotides, the CDR3 is TGTGCCACCAGCAGTACAACGGGGCGGGGGCCCCAGGAGACCCAGTACTTC. Protein: CATSSTTGRGPQETQYF.

This clonotype was seen many times. The V call is TRBV20-1, the J call TRBJ2-7; no clear D gene. The V end lost 1 base, the J end lost 4 bases, and 14 bases lay between the germline ends. Germline CDR1 DFQATT, CDR2 SNEGSKA (reference sequence). The CDR3 runs 14 residues. CDR3 protein: CSARAGVSWYEQYF. The CDR3, as DNA: TGCAGTGCTAGAGCCGGCGTCTCCTGGTACGAGCAGTACTTC.

This clonotype was seen a handful of times. The chain uses TRBV20-1 and TRBJ2-5; 7 bases line up with TRBD2. The CDR3 contains 13 residues. Germline V gene data show CDR1 as DFQATT and CDR2 as SNEGSKA (reference sequence). Trimming cost V 5 bases and J 5 bases; bases outside gene matches: 8. Here the CDR3 reads CSAWEGARETQYF. In nucleotides, the CDR3 is TGCAGTGCTTGGGAGGGCGCGAGGGAGACCCAGTACTTC.

V and J are TRBV4-1 and TRBJ2-1; D is perhaps TRBD2 (5 bases). The CDR3 loop spans 16 amino acids. Trimming stripped 1 base from V and 1 base from J, with 11 bases between. CDR1 and CDR2 from the germline V gene are MGHRA and YSYEKL. CDR3 DNA sequence: TGCGCCAGCAGCCAAGGGACTGCCCGATCCTACAATGAGCAGTTCTTC. As protein: CASSQGTARSYNEQFF.

This clonotype was seen a few times. The DNA for the CDR3 is TGTGCCAGCAGTGAGATGTCGATATTGCGCTACAATGAGCAGTTCTTC. Translation gives CASSEMSILRYNEQFF. The chain joins TRBV2 to TRBJ2-1; no clear D. Trimming pared 3 bases from V and 3 bases from J, leaving 15 bases between. The CDR3 is 16 residues long. The germline V gene encodes CDR1 SNHLY and CDR2 FYNNEI. Full variable domain (remainder filled in from reference TRBV2 and TRBJ2-1): EPEVTQTPSHQVTQMGQEVILRCVPISNHLYFYWYRQILGQKVEFLVSFYNNEISEKSEIFDDQFSVERPDGSNFTLKIRSTKLEDSAMYFCASSEMSILRYNEQFFGPGTRLTVL.

The chain links TRBV5-1 to TRBJ1-4; D gene unclear. The CDR3 is 14 amino acids. Deletions cut 3 bases from V and 8 bases from J, with 14 bases between. The V gene's germline CDR1 is SGHRS and CDR2 YFSETQ. The CDR3 region is CASSSGDGPEKLFF. In DNA form, the CDR3 reads TGCGCCAGCAGCTCGGGAGACGGGCCAGAAAAACTGTTTTTT. Looking up the rest from reference TRBV5-1 and TRBJ1-4 gives the full variable domain: KAGVTQTPRYLIKTRGQQVTLSCSPISGHRSVSWYQQTPGQGLQFLFEYFSETQRNKGNFPGRFSGRQFSNSRSEMNVSTLELGDSALYLCASSSGDGPEKLFFGSGTQLSVL.

This clonotype was detected a few times. This chain joins TRBV9 and TRBJ2-7; D ambiguous. Trimming cost V 0 bases and J 4 bases, with 14 bases left between them. Germline-derived CDR1 and CDR2 are SGDLS and YYNGEE. There are 15 residues in the CDR3. This CDR3 is CASSVGVGWGYEQYF. Here the CDR3 DNA reads TGTGCCAGCAGCGTAGGAGTGGGATGGGGATACGAGCAGTACTTC.